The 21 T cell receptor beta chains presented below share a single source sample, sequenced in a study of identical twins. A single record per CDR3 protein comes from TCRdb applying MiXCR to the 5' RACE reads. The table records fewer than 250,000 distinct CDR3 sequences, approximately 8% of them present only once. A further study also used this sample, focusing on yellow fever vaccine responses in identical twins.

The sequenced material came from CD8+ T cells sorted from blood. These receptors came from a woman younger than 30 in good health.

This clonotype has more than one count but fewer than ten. The CDR3 nucleotides are TGTGCCAGCTCCGGCGGGGGGATGAACACTGAAGCTTTCTTT. It translates to CASSGGGMNTEAFF. V gene TRBV7-9 combines with J gene TRBJ1-1; D is possibly TRBD1 (5 bases). The CDR3 extends over 14 amino acids. V lost 8 bases to trimming and J lost 0 bases, with 13 bases between them. The germline CDR1 and CDR2 sequences are SEHNR and FQNEAQ (reference sequence).

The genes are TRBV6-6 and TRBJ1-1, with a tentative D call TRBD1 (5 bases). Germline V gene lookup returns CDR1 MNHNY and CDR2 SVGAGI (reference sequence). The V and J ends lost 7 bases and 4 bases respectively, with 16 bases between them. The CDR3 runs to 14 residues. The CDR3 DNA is TGTGCCAGCACTTTTACAGGAGCGAGCACTGAAGCTTTCTTT. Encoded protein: CASTFTGASTEAFF.

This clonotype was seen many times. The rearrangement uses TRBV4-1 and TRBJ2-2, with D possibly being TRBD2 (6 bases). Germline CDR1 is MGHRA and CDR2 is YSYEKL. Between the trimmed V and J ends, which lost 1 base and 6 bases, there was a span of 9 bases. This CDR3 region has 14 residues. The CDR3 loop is CASSQVAGSGELFF. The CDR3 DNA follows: TGCGCCAGCAGCCAAGTTGCGGGGTCCGGGGAGCTGTTTTTT.

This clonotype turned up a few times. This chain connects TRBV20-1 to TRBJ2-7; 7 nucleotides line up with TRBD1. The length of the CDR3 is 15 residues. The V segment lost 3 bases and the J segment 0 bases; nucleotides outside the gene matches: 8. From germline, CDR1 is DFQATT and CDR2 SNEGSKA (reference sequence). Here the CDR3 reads CSARDPDRASYEQYF. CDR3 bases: TGCAGTGCTAGGGACCCCGACAGGGCCTCCTACGAGCAGTACTTC.

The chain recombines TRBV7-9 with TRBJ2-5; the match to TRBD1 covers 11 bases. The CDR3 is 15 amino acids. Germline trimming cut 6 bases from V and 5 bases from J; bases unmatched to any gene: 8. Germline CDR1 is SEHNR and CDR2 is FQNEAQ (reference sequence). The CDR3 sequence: CASSRSGTGGETQYF. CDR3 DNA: TGTGCCAGCAGTCGATCCGGGACAGGGGGGGAGACCCAGTACTTC.

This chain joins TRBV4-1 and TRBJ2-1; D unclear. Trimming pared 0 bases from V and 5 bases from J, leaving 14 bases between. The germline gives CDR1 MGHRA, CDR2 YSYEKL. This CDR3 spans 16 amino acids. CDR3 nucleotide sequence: TGCGCCAGCAGCCAAGAGTGGCAGAGGACGGACAATGAGCAGTTCTTC. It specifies CASSQEWQRTDNEQFF.

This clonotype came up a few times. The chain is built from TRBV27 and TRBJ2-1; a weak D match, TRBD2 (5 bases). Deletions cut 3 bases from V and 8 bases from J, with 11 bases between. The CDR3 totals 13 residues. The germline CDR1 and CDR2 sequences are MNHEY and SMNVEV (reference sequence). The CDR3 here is CASSFGLLDEQFF. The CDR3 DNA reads TGTGCCAGCAGTTTCGGACTGTTGGATGAGCAGTTCTTC.

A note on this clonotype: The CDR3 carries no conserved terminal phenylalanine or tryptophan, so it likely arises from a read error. Written as DNA, the CDR3 is TGCGCCAGCAGCCAACATCCCCTGTGGGACCTCAATTACAATGAGCAGTTCCTC. Translated, it gives CASSQHPLWDLNYNEQFL. The V call is TRBV4-1, the J call TRBJ2-1, with D perhaps given as TRBD1 or TRBD2 (5 bases each). V was cut by 2 bases and J by 4 bases, with 21 bases left in between. From germline, CDR1 is MGHRA and CDR2 YSYEKL. The CDR3 extends over 18 amino acids.

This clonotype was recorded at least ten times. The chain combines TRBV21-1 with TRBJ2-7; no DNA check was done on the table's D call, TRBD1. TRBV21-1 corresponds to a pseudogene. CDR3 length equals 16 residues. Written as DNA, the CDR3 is TGTGCCAGCCGGCGGGGGGCGGGGACGAATACCTACGAGCAGTACTTC. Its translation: CASRRGAGTNTYEQYF.

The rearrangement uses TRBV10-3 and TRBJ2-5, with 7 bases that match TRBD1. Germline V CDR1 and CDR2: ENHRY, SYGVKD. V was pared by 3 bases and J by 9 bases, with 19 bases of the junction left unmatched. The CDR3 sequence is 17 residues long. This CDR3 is CAISDGRRQGPPGAQYF. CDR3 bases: TGTGCCATCAGTGATGGACGGAGACAGGGCCCACCAGGGGCCCAGTACTTC.

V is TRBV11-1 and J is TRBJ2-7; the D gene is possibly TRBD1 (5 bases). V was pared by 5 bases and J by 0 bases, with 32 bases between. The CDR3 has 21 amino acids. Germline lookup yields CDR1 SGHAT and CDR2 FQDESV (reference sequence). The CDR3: CASSPQYARVSPYLSSYEQYF. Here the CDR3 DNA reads TGTGCCAGCAGCCCGCAATATGCCAGGGTTTCCCCATACCTGAGCTCCTACGAGCAGTACTTC.

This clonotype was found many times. In nucleotides, the CDR3 is TGTGCCAGCAGCCCGGAGTGGGATCAAGAGACCCAGTACTTC. Residues: CASSPEWDQETQYF. The V call is TRBV7-8, the J call TRBJ2-5; D not resolved. Germline CDR1 and CDR2: SGHVS and FQNEAQ. The CDR3 extends over 14 amino acids. The V end lost 5 bases, the J end lost 2 bases, and 12 bases lay between the germline ends. Variable domain in full (rest from reference TRBV7-8 and TRBJ2-5): GAGVSQSPRYKVAKRGQDVALRCDPISGHVSLFWYQQALGQGPEFLTYFQNEAQLDKSGLPSDRFFAERPEGSVSTLKIQRTQQEDSAVYLCASSPEWDQETQYFGPGTRLLVL.

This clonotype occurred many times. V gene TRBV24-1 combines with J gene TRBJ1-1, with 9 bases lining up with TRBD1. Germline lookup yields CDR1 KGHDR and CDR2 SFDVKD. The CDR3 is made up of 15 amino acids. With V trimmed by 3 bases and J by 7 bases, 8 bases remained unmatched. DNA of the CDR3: TGTGCCACCAGTGATCTGGGACAGGGAGGGGGTGAAGCTTTCTTT. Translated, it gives CATSDLGQGGGEAFF.

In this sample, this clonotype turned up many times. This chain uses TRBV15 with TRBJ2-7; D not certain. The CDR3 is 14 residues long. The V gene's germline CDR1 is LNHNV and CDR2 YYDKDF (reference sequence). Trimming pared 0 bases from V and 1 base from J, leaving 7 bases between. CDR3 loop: CATSREGPSYEQYF. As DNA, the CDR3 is TGTGCCACCAGCAGAGAGGGTCCGTCCTACGAGCAGTACTTC.

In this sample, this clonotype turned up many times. The CDR3, as DNA: TGTGCCAGCAGCTTATTCCGGGGGCCAGCCCTCACAGATACGCAGTATTTT. Protein: CASSLFRGPALTDTQYF. The V call is TRBV7-8, the J call TRBJ2-3, with D perhaps being TRBD1 or TRBD2 (6 bases each). The CDR3 loop spans 17 amino acids. V dropped 2 bases and J dropped 2 bases, with 17 bases sitting between them. The germline V gene has CDR1 SGHVS and CDR2 FQNEAQ. The variable domain in full, with the rest retrieved from reference TRBV7-8 and TRBJ2-3, is GAGVSQSPRYKVAKRGQDVALRCDPISGHVSLFWYQQALGQGPEFLTYFQNEAQLDKSGLPSDRFFAERPEGSVSTLKIQRTQQEDSAVYLCASSLFRGPALTDTQYFGPGTRLTVL.

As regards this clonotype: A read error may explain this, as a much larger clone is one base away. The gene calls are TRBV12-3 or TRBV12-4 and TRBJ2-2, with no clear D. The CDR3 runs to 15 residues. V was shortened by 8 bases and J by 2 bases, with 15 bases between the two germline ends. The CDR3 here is CASCLLGSNTGELFF. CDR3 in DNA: TGTGCCAGCTGCCTTCTGGGATCCAACACCGGGGAGCTGTTTTTT.

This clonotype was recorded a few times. The CDR3 DNA sequence: TGTGCCAGCAGTTACCAGGCCGGGGGAGAGCAGTTCTTC. Its protein is CASSYQAGGEQFF. This chain links TRBV6-5 with TRBJ2-1; tentative D call: TRBD2 (6 bases). V lost 2 bases and J 10 bases, leaving 12 bases between the germline ends. CDR3 length equals 13 residues. The germline gives CDR1 MNHEY, CDR2 SVGAGI.

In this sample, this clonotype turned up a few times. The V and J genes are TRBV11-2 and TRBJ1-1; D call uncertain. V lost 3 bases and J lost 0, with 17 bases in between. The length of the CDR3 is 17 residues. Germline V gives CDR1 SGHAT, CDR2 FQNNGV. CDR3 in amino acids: CASSFGPAGPLNTEAFF. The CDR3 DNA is TGTGCCAGCAGCTTCGGTCCGGCAGGACCCCTGAACACTGAAGCTTTCTTT.

In nucleotides, the CDR3 is TGTGCCAGCAGCTTAGAGGGAACCAACTCCTACGAGCAGTACTTC. Its protein is CASSLEGTNSYEQYF. The chain recombines TRBV11-2 with TRBJ2-7; D gene uncertain. This CDR3 comprises 15 residues. Trimming took off 0 bases at V and 0 bases at J, with 9 bases between the two ends. Germline V lookup: CDR1 SGHAT, CDR2 FQNNGV.

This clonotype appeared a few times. CDR3 sequence: CASSQDLAGQETQYF. The CDR3 DNA is TGCGCCAGCAGCCAAGATCTCGCGGGCCAAGAGACCCAGTACTTC. The V gene is TRBV4-1, the J gene TRBJ2-5; weak D call: TRBD2 (5 bases). The ends were cut back, 0 bases at V and 1 base at J, with 9 bases in the middle. From germline, CDR1 is MGHRA and CDR2 YSYEKL. This CDR3 comprises 15 residues.

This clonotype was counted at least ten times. The CDR3 DNA reads TGTGCCAGCACCCCAGGGACAGGGCACTGGGGCTACACCTTC. Translating gives CASTPGTGHWGYTF. The chain has TRBV4-2 and TRBJ1-2; the match to TRBD1 covers 9 bases. Trimming removed 7 bases from V and 8 bases from J; junction bases left unmatched: 11. This CDR3 is built from 14 residues. Germline lookup yields CDR1 LGHNA and CDR2 YNFKEQ.